Below are 16 T cell receptor beta chains sequenced from a single sample in a study of blood T cells in healthy people across ages. A second PCR, run for about 6 to 12 cycles, used a sample-barcoded 5' primer plus a J-beta primer mix. MiXCR, run by TCRdb on the 5' RACE reads, gives a single entry per CDR3 protein. The profile shows a few hundred thousand distinct CDR3 sequences, approximately 51% of them singletons. The sequenced sample was blood. These receptors all stem from a man in his sixties in good health.

There are a few counts of this clonotype. The V call is TRBV11-2, the J call TRBJ2-7; TRBD2 matches at 9 bases. J was trimmed by 0 bases and V by 4 bases; bases with no gene match: 7. The V gene's germline CDR1 is SGHAT and CDR2 FQNNGV. This CDR3 spans 16 amino acids. Written as DNA, the CDR3 is TGTGCCAGCAGCTCCCCGGCAGCGGGGGGCTCCTACGAGCAGTACTTC. Amino acids: CASSSPAAGGSYEQYF.

The rearrangement joins TRBV6-2 or TRBV6-3 to TRBJ1-5; D is perhaps TRBD1 (5 bases). V lost 5 bases and J lost 7, with 15 bases in between. The CDR3 has 14 amino acids. CDR1 and CDR2 from the germline V gene are MNHEY and SVGEGT. CDR3 bases: TGTGCCAGCAGTACGGGAGGGGTGAGCCAGCCCCAGCATTTT. Translation gives CASSTGGVSQPQHF.

Only a few counts were recorded for this clonotype. This chain joins TRBV19 and TRBJ2-3; the match to TRBD1 covers 8 bases. This CDR3 has 13 residues. V lost 8 bases and J lost 7; bases outside the gene matches: 8. Germline V gives CDR1 LNHDA, CDR2 SQIVND (reference sequence). CDR3 bases: TGTGCCAGTTGCGAAGGACAGGGCAATACGCAGTATTTT. This encodes CASCEGQGNTQYF.

V gene TRBV6-5 combines with J gene TRBJ1-2; 7 nucleotides align to TRBD1. Trimming took 10 bases from V and 8 from J; bases not matched to a gene: 13. The CDR3 contains 13 residues. Germline V gene data show CDR1 as MNHEY and CDR2 as SVGAGI. In DNA, the CDR3 is TGTGCCACCACCATTAGACAGGGCCGGGGCTACACCTTC. This encodes CATTIRQGRGYTF.

Written as DNA, the CDR3 is TGTGCCAGCAGTCGCACTAGCGGGAGTCGGGGTGAGCAGTTCTTC. Residues: CASSRTSGSRGEQFF. J is TRBJ2-1 and V is TRBV6-2 or TRBV6-3; 11 positions agree with TRBD2. From germline, CDR1 is MNHEY and CDR2 SVGEGT. Unmatched junction bases numbered 9, after V lost 5 bases and J lost 9 bases. The length of the CDR3 is 15 residues.

The chain is built from TRBV20-1 and TRBJ2-1; D possibly uses TRBD1 or TRBD2 (5 bases each). Germline V gene sequence: CDR1 DFQATT, CDR2 SNEGSKA (reference sequence). Trimming shortened V by 5 bases and J by 7 bases, and 15 bases separated the two germline ends. CDR3 length equals 13 residues. The CDR3 DNA sequence: TGCAGTGCTGCCGCCGGGACCTCGAATGAGCAGTTCTTC. It yields the protein CSAAAGTSNEQFF.

The rearrangement uses TRBV24-1 and TRBJ2-3, with TRBD2 as a possible D gene (6 bases). V was trimmed by 5 bases and J by 1 base, leaving 9 bases between them. CDR1 and CDR2 from the germline V gene are KGHDR and SFDVKD. The CDR3 contains 14 residues. Here the CDR3 DNA reads TGTGCCACCAGTGTCTCGGGGGGCACAGATACGCAGTATTTT. Translated, it gives CATSVSGGTDTQYF.

Comment on this clonotype: This may be a read error: a much more frequent sequence differs by one nucleotide. The chain employs TRBV20-1 and TRBJ2-7, with D tentatively TRBD1 (6 bases). Germline V gene data show CDR1 as DFQATT and CDR2 as SNEGSKA (reference sequence). V was pared by 6 bases and J by 2 bases, with 14 bases between. The CDR3 has 13 residues. The CDR3: CSAASGVPYEQYF. DNA of the CDR3: TGCAGTGCCGCCTCAGGGGTTCCCTACGAGCAGTACTTC.

This clonotype was found many times. This chain connects TRBV5-1 to TRBJ2-1; no clear D. The CDR3 has 13 residues. CDR1 SGHRS and CDR2 YFSETQ come from the germline V gene. V dropped 4 bases and J dropped 8 bases, with 13 bases sitting between them. In DNA, the CDR3 is TGCGCCAGCAGCCTTAACCCCCGAGATGAGCAGTTCTTC. It is translated as CASSLNPRDEQFF. Combining the CDR3 with reference TRBV5-1 and TRBJ2-1 gives the whole variable domain KAGVTQTPRYLIKTRGQQVTLSCSPISGHRSVSWYQQTPGQGLQFLFEYFSETQRNKGNFPGRFSGRQFSNSRSEMNVSTLELGDSALYLCASSLNPRDEQFFGPGTRLTVL.

CDR3 region: CASTAGNYGYTF. CDR3 DNA sequence: TGTGCCAGCACCGCAGGGAACTATGGCTACACCTTC. This sequence joins TRBV28 and TRBJ1-2; maybe TRBD1 (5 bases). From germline, CDR1 is MDHEN and CDR2 SYDVKM. The V and J ends lost 7 bases and 2 bases respectively, with 8 bases between them. The CDR3 consists of 12 residues.

The chain combines TRBV7-2 with TRBJ2-5, with D possibly matching TRBD2 (6 bases). The V gene's germline CDR1 is SGHTA and CDR2 FQGNSA. The CDR3 has 15 residues. Trimming cost V 5 bases and J 5 bases, with 18 bases left between them. Here the CDR3 reads CASSLRRDRGETQYF. CDR3 sequence (DNA): TGTGCCAGCAGCCTAAGAAGAGACCGGGGGGAGACCCAGTACTTC.

This sequence joins TRBV4-1 and TRBJ2-3; D might be TRBD2 (6 bases). CDR1 and CDR2 from the germline V gene are MGHRA and YSYEKL. Trimming took off 4 bases at V and 0 bases at J, with 14 bases between the two ends. The CDR3 length is 16 residues. The CDR3 reads CASSPSEGDSTDTQYF. The CDR3 coding sequence is TGCGCCAGCAGCCCCTCGGAGGGTGATAGCACAGATACGCAGTATTTT.

This chain links TRBV6-5 with TRBJ2-4, with 7 nucleotides matching TRBD2. V trimming: 0 bases; J trimming: 6 bases; junction bases outside the gene matches: 5. The CDR3 spans 15 residues. Looked up from germline, CDR1 is MNHEY and CDR2 is SVGAGI. This CDR3 is CASSYSGGTRNIQYF. As DNA, the CDR3 is TGTGCCAGCAGTTACTCGGGGGGGACGAGAAACATTCAGTACTTC.

The chain links TRBV6-6 to TRBJ1-2; D is unclear. V was shortened by 0 bases and J by 2 bases, with 13 bases between the two germline ends. The CDR3 contains 16 residues. Germline CDR1 and CDR2: MNHNY and SVGAGI (reference sequence). CDR3: CASSYSPSRGNYGYTF. The CDR3 bases are TGTGCCAGCAGTTACTCGCCTTCCCGAGGCAACTATGGCTACACCTTC.

The chain couples TRBV20-1 to TRBJ1-2; no definite D call. V lost 2 bases and J lost 4, with 14 bases in between. This CDR3 region has 14 residues. Germline loops: CDR1 DFQATT, CDR2 SNEGSKA (reference sequence). Written as DNA, the CDR3 is TGCAGTGCTAGATCGGACGGAGGTTTCTATGGCTACACCTTC. Protein sequence: CSARSDGGFYGYTF.

The chain links TRBV6-5 to TRBJ2-1; D might be TRBD1 (5 bases). Germline CDR1 reads MNHEY; CDR2 reads SVGAGI. CDR3 length equals 17 residues. V lost 0 bases and J lost 7, with 19 bases in between. This chain's CDR3 is CASSYSQGPKSRNEQFF. The DNA for the CDR3 is TGTGCCAGCAGTTACTCGCAGGGTCCCAAGTCTAGGAATGAGCAGTTCTTC.